This T cell receptor (beta chain) comes out of a study of human T cells and chemical hapten exposure. As for the study in general: Weekly diphenylcyclopropenone doses were given to patients' scalps across the approximately 24-week study.

In TCRdb, the RACE reads were re-called with MiXCR into one record per CDR3 protein. The sample shows nearly 85,000 distinct CDR3 sequences, about 9.9% of them seen only once. Sample time point: patch test 2, 6 weeks after DPC sensitization. Treatment defined: therapeutic diphenylcyclopropenone sensitization with weekly scalp DPC. Trimming stripped 1 base from V and 3 bases from J, with 7 bases between. The CDR3 has 14 amino acids. CDR1 is SGHTA, CDR2 FQGNSA, per germline. V is TRBV7-2 and J is TRBJ2-1; D remains ambiguous. The TCR originated in a man aged 18 to 30 with alopecia areata. Some clones in this sample may be carry-over from other donors' samples. Specimen: whole blood, collected in connection with sensitization to the hapten diphenylcyclopropenone (DPC). CDR3 bases: TGTGCCAGCAGCTTAGTTGGGTTCTACAATGAGCAGTTCTTC. Translated, it gives CASSLVGFYNEQFF. Combining the CDR3 with reference TRBV7-2 and TRBJ2-1 gives the whole variable domain GAGVSQSPSNKVTEKGKDVELRCDPISGHTALYWYRQSLGQGLEFLIYFQGNSAPDKSGLPSDRFSAERTGGSVSTLTIQRTQQEDSAVYLCASSLVGFYNEQFFGPGTRLTVL.